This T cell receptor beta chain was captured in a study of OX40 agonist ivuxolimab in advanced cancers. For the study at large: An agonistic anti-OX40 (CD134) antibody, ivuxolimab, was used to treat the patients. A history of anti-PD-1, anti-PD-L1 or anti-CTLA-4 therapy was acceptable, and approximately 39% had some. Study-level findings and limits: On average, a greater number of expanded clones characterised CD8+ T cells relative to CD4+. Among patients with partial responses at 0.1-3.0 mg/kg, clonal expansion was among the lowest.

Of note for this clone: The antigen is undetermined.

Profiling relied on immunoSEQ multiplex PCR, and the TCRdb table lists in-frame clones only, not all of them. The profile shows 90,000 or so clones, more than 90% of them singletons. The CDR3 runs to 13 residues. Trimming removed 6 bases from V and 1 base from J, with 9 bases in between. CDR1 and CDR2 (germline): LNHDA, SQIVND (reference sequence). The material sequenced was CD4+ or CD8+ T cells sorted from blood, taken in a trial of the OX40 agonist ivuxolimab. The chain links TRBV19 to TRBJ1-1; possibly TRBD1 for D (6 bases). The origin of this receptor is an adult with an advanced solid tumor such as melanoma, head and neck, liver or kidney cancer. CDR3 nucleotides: TGTGCCAGTAGCACGGGACAGAACACTGAAGCTTTCTTT. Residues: CASSTGQNTEAFF.